Presented here are 17 T cell receptor beta chains from one specimen sequenced in a study of CD8 T cells in ankylosing spondylitis. Study-wide findings and caveats: A TCR beta motif of about eight highly homologous variants appeared characteristic of ankylosing spondylitis blood.

In TCRdb, the 5' RACE reads were re-called with MiXCR into one record per CDR3 protein. This table has a few hundred thousand distinct CDR3 sequences, 7% to 9% appearing once. These receptors have no identified antigens. The sequencing input was blood, either unsorted or a sorted T cell fraction (not recorded which). Every receptor here comes from a male donor with ankylosing spondylitis.

This clonotype showed up just a few times. This chain joins TRBV7-2 and TRBJ1-1; D not certain. The germline CDR1 and CDR2 sequences are SGHTA and FQGNSA. V lost 3 bases and J 4 bases, leaving 15 bases between the germline ends. This CDR3 has 15 residues. Here the CDR3 reads CASSLRQVAGTEAFF. The CDR3 nucleotides are TGTGCCAGCAGCTTGCGTCAAGTAGCGGGCACTGAAGCTTTCTTT.

This clonotype was counted at least ten times. V and J are TRBV20-1 and TRBJ1-6, with a weak D call TRBD1 (6 bases). V was clipped by 0 bases and J by 4 bases, with 16 bases between them. The CDR3 extends over 17 amino acids. The V gene's germline CDR1 is DFQATT and CDR2 SNEGSKA (reference sequence). The CDR3 protein is CSARDLRGGYYNSPLHF. In nucleotides, the CDR3 is TGCAGTGCTAGAGATCTTAGGGGGGGCTATTATAATTCACCCCTCCACTTT.

This clonotype was picked up a small number of times. J is TRBJ1-1 and V is TRBV28; TRBD1 might be the D (5 bases). The CDR3 extends over 12 amino acids. CDR1 and CDR2 (germline): MDHEN, SYDVKM. Trimming took 5 bases from V and 14 from J, leaving 18 bases between them. Here the CDR3 DNA reads TGTGCCAGCAGTCCCATAGGGACTTGGGGCTTCTTT. The encoded protein is CASSPIGTWGFF.

This clonotype was detected a few times. V is TRBV12-3 or TRBV12-4 and J is TRBJ2-7; 11 bases map to TRBD2. This CDR3 has 15 amino acids. V lost 4 bases to trimming and J lost 6 bases; unmatched junction nucleotides: 8. The CDR3: CASSSAGLAVSEQYF. CDR3 DNA: TGTGCCAGCAGTTCCGCGGGACTAGCGGTTTCCGAGCAGTACTTC.

This clonotype was recorded many times. The chain combines TRBV7-8 with TRBJ2-7, with D tentatively TRBD1 (6 bases). V lost 2 bases to trimming and J lost 0 bases, with 11 bases between them. CDR3 length: 15 residues. Germline values: CDR1 SGHVS, CDR2 FQNEAQ. CDR3 bases: TGTGCCAGCAGCTTAAGGGACAAAAGCTCCTACGAGCAGTACTTC. This sequence encodes CASSLRDKSSYEQYF.

This clonotype was detected ten times or more. This rearrangement joins TRBV29-1 to TRBJ1-2, with TRBD1 as a possible D gene (5 bases). The CDR3 sequence is 11 residues long. Per the germline V gene, CDR1 is SQVTM and CDR2 is ANQGSEA. V was trimmed by 8 bases and J by 2 bases, leaving 9 bases between them. In DNA, the CDR3 is TGCAGCTCGGGGCAGAACTATGGCTACACCTTC. Protein sequence: CSSGQNYGYTF.

This chain links TRBV27 with TRBJ2-7; D unresolved. Germline V gene sequence: CDR1 MNHEY, CDR2 SMNVEV (reference sequence). Trimming left V 4 bases short and J 0 bases short, with 10 bases between. This CDR3 is built from 14 residues. The CDR3 reads CASSSTGSSYEQYF. The CDR3 DNA reads as TGTGCCAGCAGTTCCACCGGGTCCTCCTACGAGCAGTACTTC.

The chain joins TRBV7-9 to TRBJ2-2; perhaps TRBD1 as D (5 bases). V dropped 5 bases and J dropped 0 bases, with 7 bases sitting between them. The CDR3 is 14 residues long. Per the germline V gene, CDR1 is SEHNR and CDR2 is FQNEAQ (reference sequence). CDR3: CASSRQTNTGELFF. The CDR3 region has the DNA TGTGCCAGCAGCCGACAGACGAACACCGGGGAGCTGTTTTTT.

The chain combines TRBV6-2 or TRBV6-3 with TRBJ2-3; TRBD2 agrees at 7 bases. Trimming removed 4 bases from V and 2 bases from J; junction bases left unmatched: 9. CDR1 and CDR2 (germline): MNHEY, SVGEGT. This CDR3 comprises 16 residues. For the CDR3, the DNA is TGTGCCAGCAGTTCTTTCCTAGCGGAGTTCACAGATACGCAGTATTTT. This sequence encodes CASSSFLAEFTDTQYF.

The V and J genes are TRBV10-3 and TRBJ2-5; D might be TRBD2 (5 bases). CDR1 is ENHRY, CDR2 SYGVKD, per germline. Trimming left V 10 bases short and J 5 bases short, with 14 bases between. The CDR3 loop spans 12 amino acids. This CDR3 is CATGLGIETQYF. The CDR3 nucleotides read TGTGCCACCGGACTCGGAATTGAGACCCAGTACTTC.

The chain combines TRBV7-9 with TRBJ2-1; D not resolved. V lost 4 bases to trimming and J lost 5 bases, with 9 bases between them. The CDR3 runs 13 residues. In germline, CDR1 is SEHNR, CDR2 FQNEAQ (reference sequence). The CDR3 nucleotides are TGTGCCAGCAGCTCAATAGACAACAATGAGCAGTTCTTC. Translation gives CASSSIDNNEQFF.

The table lists this clonotype with many counts. The chain carries TRBV5-1 and TRBJ2-1; D possibly corresponds to TRBD2 (5 bases). The V gene lost 3 bases and the J gene lost 5 bases, with 15 bases spanning the gap. CDR1 SGHRS and CDR2 YFSETQ come from the germline V gene. The CDR3 is 15 residues long. CDR3 amino acids: CASSYEGAGDNEQFF. The CDR3 nucleotides read TGCGCCAGCAGCTACGAGGGTGCCGGGGACAATGAGCAGTTCTTC.

J is TRBJ2-7 and V is TRBV11-2, with TRBD1 as a possible D gene (6 bases). This CDR3 is built from 16 residues. Germline CDR1 is SGHAT and CDR2 is FQNNGV. Trimming removed 1 base at V and 0 bases at J, with 13 bases between. The CDR3 loop is CASSLGAQGNSYEQYF. In DNA, the CDR3 is TGTGCCAGCAGCTTAGGAGCCCAGGGGAACTCCTACGAGCAGTACTTC.

This clonotype came up a few times. This chain joins TRBV6-5 and TRBJ2-3; D is unresolved. Between the trimmed V and J ends, which lost 2 bases and 2 bases, there was a span of 11 bases. This CDR3 region has 15 residues. Germline CDR1 reads MNHEY; CDR2 reads SVGAGI. CDR3 amino acids: CASSYVGLNTDTQYF. The DNA of the CDR3 is TGTGCCAGCAGTTACGTTGGTTTGAACACAGATACGCAGTATTTT.

This clonotype was seen ten or more times. The chain carries TRBV4-1 and TRBJ2-3; no definite D call. CDR1 is MGHRA and CDR2 is YSYEKL in the germline V gene. Trimming stripped 0 bases from V and 3 bases from J, with 4 bases between. The CDR3 sequence is 13 residues long. CDR3 sequence (DNA): TGCGCCAGCAGCCAAGATCGAACAGATACGCAGTATTTT. Its protein is CASSQDRTDTQYF.

The genes are TRBV5-1 and TRBJ2-1, with 9 bases lining up with TRBD2. CDR1 and CDR2 from the germline V gene are SGHRS and YFSETQ. The CDR3 runs 13 residues. V lost 6 bases and J lost 6; bases outside the gene matches: 4. DNA of the CDR3: TGCGCCAGCACCGTAGCGGGAGTCAATGAGCAGTTCTTC. Its protein is CASTVAGVNEQFF.

This clonotype was observed a few times. The CDR3 bases are TGCAGCGCGACTAGCGGTGAGCAGTTCTTC. This sequence encodes CSATSGEQFF. The chain recombines TRBV29-1 with TRBJ2-1; TRBD2 matches 9 bases. Germline V gene lookup returns CDR1 SQVTM and CDR2 ANQGSEA. This CDR3 comprises 10 residues. The V gene end was trimmed by 7 bases and the J gene end by 9 bases; junction bases not matched to a gene: 1.